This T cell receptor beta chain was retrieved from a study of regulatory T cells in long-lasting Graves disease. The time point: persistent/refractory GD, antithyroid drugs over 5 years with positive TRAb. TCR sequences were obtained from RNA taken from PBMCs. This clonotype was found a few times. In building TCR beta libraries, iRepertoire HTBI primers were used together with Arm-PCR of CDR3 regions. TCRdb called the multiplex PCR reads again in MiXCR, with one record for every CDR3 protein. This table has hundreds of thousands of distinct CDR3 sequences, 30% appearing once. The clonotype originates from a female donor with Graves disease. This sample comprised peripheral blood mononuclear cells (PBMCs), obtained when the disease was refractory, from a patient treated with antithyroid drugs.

DNA of the CDR3: TGTGCCAGTAGTACGGCCAGCGGAAACTACGAGCAGTACTTC. It yields the protein CASSTASGNYEQYF. The rearrangement joins TRBV19 to TRBJ2-7, with D possibly being TRBD2 (5 bases). This CDR3 is 14 amino acids long. V shed 4 bases and J shed 3 bases, with 13 bases lying between them. Germline lookup yields CDR1 LNHDA and CDR2 SQIVND (reference sequence).